These 14 T cell receptor beta chains share one sample of origin, sequenced in a study of immune characterization of retroperitoneal liposarcoma. TCRdb reprocessed the PCR reads via MiXCR and lists one record per CDR3 protein. This table holds approximately 7,000 distinct CDR3 sequences, just under 30% found once. The sample taken for sequencing was blood. Source of these receptors: a male donor with retroperitoneal liposarcoma.

The J gene is TRBJ1-1, the V gene TRBV4-1; D call uncertain. Germline values: CDR1 MGHRA, CDR2 YSYEKL. Trimming removed 3 bases from V and 0 bases from J, with 17 bases in between. This CDR3 has 17 residues. The CDR3, as DNA: TGCGCCAGCAGCCACTACAAAATGACCTTCATGAACACTGAAGCTTTCTTT. Residues: CASSHYKMTFMNTEAFF.

This clonotype was detected many times. The rearrangement joins TRBV10-1 to TRBJ2-1; D might be TRBD2 (5 bases). The J call may be faulty, since TRBJ2-7 better matches the DNA end. Per germline, CDR1 WNHNN and CDR2 SYGVQD (reference sequence). The CDR3 spans 12 residues. CDR3 sequence reads: CASRSSRYEQYF. The CDR3, as DNA: TGCGCCAGCAGGTCTAGCAGATACGAGCAGTACTTC.

By frequency in the sample, this clonotype is large. V is TRBV6-1 and J is TRBJ2-3; TRBD2 matches at 7 bases. The junction had 2 bases not matched to a gene; V was cut back by 5 bases and J by 0 bases. This CDR3 region has 14 residues. Germline loops: CDR1 MNHNS, CDR2 SASEGT. CDR3 sequence: CASSLAVSTDTQYF. CDR3 in DNA: TGTGCCAGCAGTCTAGCGGTTAGCACAGATACGCAGTATTTT.

This clonotype was observed a handful of times. The V call is TRBV6-4, the J call TRBJ2-1; D may match TRBD1 or TRBD2 (5 bases each). The CDR3 extends over 16 amino acids. The V gene's germline CDR1 is MRHNA and CDR2 SNTAGT. V was clipped by 0 bases and J by 5 bases, with 14 bases between them. The CDR3 region has the DNA TGTGCCAGCAGTGACTCGTCCCTCGGGGACCACAATGAGCAGTTCTTC. Its protein product is CASSDSSLGDHNEQFF.

This rearrangement joins TRBV3-1 to TRBJ2-5, with 11 bases that match TRBD1. Germline values: CDR1 LGHDT, CDR2 YNNKEL (reference sequence). Trimming cost V 3 bases and J 4 bases; bases outside gene matches: 4. This CDR3 is built from 15 residues. This CDR3 is CASSHRTGGAETQYF. The CDR3 DNA follows: TGTGCCAGCAGCCATAGGACAGGGGGCGCAGAGACCCAGTACTTC.

This clonotype was detected many times. This chain links TRBV6-1 with TRBJ1-1; TRBD1 is a possible D gene (6 bases). In germline, CDR1 is MNHNS, CDR2 SASEGT. The CDR3 extends over 14 amino acids. Trimming pared 10 bases from V and 2 bases from J, leaving 17 bases between. CDR3 sequence (DNA): TGTGCCATTCTACGACAGGCAATAAACACTGAAGCTTTCTTT. Translating gives CAILRQAINTEAFF.

This clonotype has at least ten counts. Germline is not matched at one junction end, which may reflect a read error. The rearrangement uses TRBV6-5 and TRBJ1-2; the D gene is possibly TRBD1 (5 bases). Germline assignment: CDR1 MNHEY and CDR2 SVGAGI. The CDR3 is 13 amino acids. CDR3 coding DNA: TGTGCCAGCAGCTACTCTCGGGGGTATGGCTACACCTTC. It translates to CASSYSRGYGYTF.

The chain is built from TRBV7-2 and TRBJ2-3; D is ambiguous. Trimming shortened V by 5 bases and J by 6 bases, and 9 bases separated the two germline ends. Germline lookup yields CDR1 SGHTA and CDR2 FQGNSA. The CDR3 has 12 residues. In DNA form, the CDR3 reads TGTGCCAGCAGCCCATTTACTGATACGCAGTATTTT. Amino acid sequence: CASSPFTDTQYF.

By sample share, this clonotype is medium-sized. The rearrangement joins TRBV6-1 to TRBJ2-1; TRBD1 matches 8 bases. Germline lookup yields CDR1 MNHNS and CDR2 SASEGT. This CDR3 comprises 13 residues. After removal of 5 bases from V and 12 bases from J, the junction contained 9 bases not matched to a gene. CDR3 DNA sequence: TGTGCCAGCAGTTCAAATAGACAGGGGCGGCAGTTCTTC. It specifies CASSSNRQGRQFF.

This clonotype showed up just a few times. This chain links TRBV6-2 or TRBV6-3 with TRBJ2-3; tentatively, D is TRBD2 (6 bases). Germline V CDR1 and CDR2: MNHEY, SVGEGT. The CDR3 spans 14 residues. The V end was cut by 4 bases, the J end by 3 bases, with 11 bases between. For the CDR3, the DNA is TGTGCCAGCAGTTGGGGGAGCGGGACAGATACGCAGTATTTT. Translation gives CASSWGSGTDTQYF.

This clonotype is large within its sample. This chain uses TRBV11-1 with TRBJ2-1; 7 bases agree with TRBD2. J gave up 10 bases and V 2 bases, and 17 bases lay outside the gene matches. CDR3 length: 17 residues. CDR1 is SGHAT and CDR2 is FQDESV in the germline V gene (reference sequence). CDR3 nucleotides: TGTGCCAGCAGCTTATCGAAACGCTACCGGGAGGAGGGCGAGCAGTTCTTC. This translates into CASSLSKRYREEGEQFF. Filled out from reference TRBV11-1 and TRBJ2-1, the complete variable domain reads EAEVAQSPRYKITEKSQAVAFWCDPISGHATLYWYRQILGQGPELLVQFQDESVVDDSQLPKDRFSAERLKGVDSTLKIQPAELGDSAMYLCASSLSKRYREEGEQFFGPGTRLTVL.

This clonotype is categorized as medium-sized. The J gene is TRBJ2-3, the V gene TRBV7-2; D is ambiguous. This CDR3 comprises 12 residues. V was pared by 6 bases and J by 2 bases, with 6 bases between. Germline assignment: CDR1 SGHTA and CDR2 FQGNSA. The CDR3 loop is CASRELTDTQYF. The CDR3 bases are TGTGCCAGCAGGGAACTCACAGATACGCAGTATTTT.

By sample share, this clonotype is medium-sized. The genes are TRBV6-1 and TRBJ2-3; D may be TRBD1 or TRBD2 (6 bases each). This CDR3 spans 18 amino acids. V lost 2 bases to trimming and J lost 1 base, with 19 bases between them. The germline V gene has CDR1 MNHNS and CDR2 SASEGT. CDR3 sequence reads: CASSEPGAGYSGTDTQYF. The CDR3 coding sequence is TGTGCCAGCAGTGAACCGGGGGCGGGCTATTCGGGCACAGATACGCAGTATTTT.

CDR3 DNA sequence: TGTGCCAGCAGTTACTCGACAGGGCTTAATGAAAAACTGTTTTTT. Translating gives CASSYSTGLNEKLFF. This rearrangement joins TRBV6-5 to TRBJ1-4, with TRBD1 matching over 7 bases. V lost 0 bases to trimming and J lost 4 bases; unmatched junction nucleotides: 2. CDR1 MNHEY and CDR2 SVGAGI come from the germline V gene. This CDR3 is 15 amino acids long.